The sequence of this T cell receptor (beta chain) was determined in a study of post-analysis software for immune sequencing data. Study-wide background: Secondary progressive, relapsing-remitting and progressive-relapsing multiple sclerosis were among the included disease courses. Findings and limits, study-wide: Elevated frequency relative to controls characterized 4 or 5 TRBV segments in patients, TRBV5-6, TRBV5-1 and TRBV20-1 among them.

This CDR3 has 16 amino acids. V shed 6 bases, J shed 5 bases, and the junction held 10 bases outside the gene matches. From germline, CDR1 is WNHNN and CDR2 SYGVQD (reference sequence). Sequencing libraries made from TCR beta cDNA carried unique molecular identifiers. Starting from around 1 to 10 million T cells, the study yielded about 500,000 cDNA molecules. One entry per CDR3 protein, called by TCRdb with MiXCR from the PCR reads. The sample records about 150,000 distinct CDR3 sequences, roughly 31% being singletons. Worth noting for this clonotype: Its cognate antigen is unknown.

This TCR came from a girl aged 5-17 years with multiple sclerosis. The sequenced sample was blood. The chain employs TRBV10-1 and TRBJ2-1, with 10 bases matching TRBD2. CDR3 protein: CASRGSTSGEHNEQFF. CDR3 nucleotides: TGCGCCAGCAGGGGAAGTACTAGCGGGGAACACAATGAGCAGTTCTTC.